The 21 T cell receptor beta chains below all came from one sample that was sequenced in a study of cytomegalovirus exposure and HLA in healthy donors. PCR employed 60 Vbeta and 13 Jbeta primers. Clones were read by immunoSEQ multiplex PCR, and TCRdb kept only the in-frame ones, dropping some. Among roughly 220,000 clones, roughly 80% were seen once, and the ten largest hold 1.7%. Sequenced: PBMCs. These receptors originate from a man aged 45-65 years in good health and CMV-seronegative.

The CDR3 DNA reads TGTGCCAGCAGCGTGACAGGGGGCTACGAGCAGTACTTC. Protein: CASSVTGGYEQYF. This sequence joins TRBV9 and TRBJ2-7; TRBD1 aligns across 9 bases. This CDR3 contains 13 residues. The ends lost 2 bases at V and 3 bases at J; junction bases unmatched: 0. The germline gives CDR1 SGDLS, CDR2 YYNGEE. Full variable domain (rest looked up from reference TRBV9 and TRBJ2-7): DSGVTQTPKHLITATGQRVTLRCSPRSGDLSVYWYQQSLDQGLQFLIQYYNGEERAKGNILERFSAQQFPDLHSELNLSSLELGDSALYFCASSVTGGYEQYFGPGTRLTVT.

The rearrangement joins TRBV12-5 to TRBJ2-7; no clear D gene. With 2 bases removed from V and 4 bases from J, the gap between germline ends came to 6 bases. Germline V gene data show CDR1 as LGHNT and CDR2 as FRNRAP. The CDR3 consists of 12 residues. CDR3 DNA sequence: TGTGCTAGTGGTTTGCCCCAATACGAGCAGTACTTC. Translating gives CASGLPQYEQYF. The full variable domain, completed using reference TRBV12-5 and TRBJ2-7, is DARVTQTPRHKVTEMGQEVTMRCQPILGHNTVFWYRQTMMQGLELLAYFRNRAPLDDSGMPKDRFSAEMPDATLATLKIQPSEPRDSAVYFCASGLPQYEQYFGPGTRLTVT.

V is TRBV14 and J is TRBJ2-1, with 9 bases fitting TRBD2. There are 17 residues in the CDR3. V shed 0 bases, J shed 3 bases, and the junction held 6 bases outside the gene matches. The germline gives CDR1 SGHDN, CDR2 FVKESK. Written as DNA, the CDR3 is TGTGCCAGCAGCCAAGATGGGGGACTAGCAATCTACAATGAGCAGTTCTTC. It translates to CASSQDGGLAIYNEQFF.

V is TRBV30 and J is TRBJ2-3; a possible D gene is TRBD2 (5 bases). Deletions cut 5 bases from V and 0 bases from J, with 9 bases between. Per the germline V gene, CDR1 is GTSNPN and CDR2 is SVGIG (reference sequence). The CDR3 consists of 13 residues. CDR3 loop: CAWSAASTDTQYF. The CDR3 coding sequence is TGTGCCTGGTCAGCGGCTAGCACAGATACGCAGTATTTT.

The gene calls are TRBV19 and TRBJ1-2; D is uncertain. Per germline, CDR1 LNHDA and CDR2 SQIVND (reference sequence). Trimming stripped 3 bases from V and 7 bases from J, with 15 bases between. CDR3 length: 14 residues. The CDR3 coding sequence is TGTGCCAGTAGTATCGGGTCCGTTGGGTCTGGCTACACCTTC. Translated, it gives CASSIGSVGSGYTF.

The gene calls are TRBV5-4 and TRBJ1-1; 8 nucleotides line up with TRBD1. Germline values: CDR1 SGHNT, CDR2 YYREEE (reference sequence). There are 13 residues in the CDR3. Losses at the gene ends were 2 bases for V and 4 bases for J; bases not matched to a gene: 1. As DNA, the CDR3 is TGTGCCAGCAGCTTTACAGGGGGCACTGAAGCTTTCTTT. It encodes CASSFTGGTEAFF.

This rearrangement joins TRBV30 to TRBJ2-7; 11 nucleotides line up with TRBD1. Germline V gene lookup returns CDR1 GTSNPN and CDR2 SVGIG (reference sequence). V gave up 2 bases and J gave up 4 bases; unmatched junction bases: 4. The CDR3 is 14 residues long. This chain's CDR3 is CAWSYGQGAYEQYF. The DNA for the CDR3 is TGTGCCTGGAGTTACGGACAGGGGGCTTACGAGCAGTACTTC.

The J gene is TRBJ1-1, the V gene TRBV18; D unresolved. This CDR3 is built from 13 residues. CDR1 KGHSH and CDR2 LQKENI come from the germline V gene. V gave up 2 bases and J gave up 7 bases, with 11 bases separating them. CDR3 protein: CASSPSRGIEAFF. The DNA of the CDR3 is TGTGCCAGCTCACCAAGTAGAGGGATTGAAGCTTTCTTT.

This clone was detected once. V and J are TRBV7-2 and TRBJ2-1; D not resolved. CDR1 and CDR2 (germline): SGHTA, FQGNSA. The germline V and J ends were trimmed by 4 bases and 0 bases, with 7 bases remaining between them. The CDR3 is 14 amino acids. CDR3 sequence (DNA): TGTGCCAGCAGCTCCTACCGCTCCTACAATGAGCAGTTCTTC. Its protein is CASSSYRSYNEQFF.

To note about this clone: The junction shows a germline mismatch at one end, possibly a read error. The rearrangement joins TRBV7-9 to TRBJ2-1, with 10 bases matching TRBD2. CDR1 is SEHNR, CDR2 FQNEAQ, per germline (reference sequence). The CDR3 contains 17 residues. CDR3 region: CSSSMRTSGYSYNEQFF. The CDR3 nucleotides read TGTTCCAGCAGCATGCGGACTAGCGGCTACTCCTACAATGAGCAGTTCTTC.

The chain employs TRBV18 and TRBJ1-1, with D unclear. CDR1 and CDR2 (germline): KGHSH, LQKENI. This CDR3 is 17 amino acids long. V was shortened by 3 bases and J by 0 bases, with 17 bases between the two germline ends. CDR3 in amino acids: CASSPQPRVIMNTEAFF. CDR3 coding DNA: TGTGCCAGCTCACCCCAGCCTCGGGTAATTATGAACACTGAAGCTTTCTTT.

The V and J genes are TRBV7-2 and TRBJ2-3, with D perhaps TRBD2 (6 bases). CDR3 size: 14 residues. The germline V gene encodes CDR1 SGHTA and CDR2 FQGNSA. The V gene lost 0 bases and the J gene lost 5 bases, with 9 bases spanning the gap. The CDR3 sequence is CASSLALGGDTQYF. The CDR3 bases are TGTGCCAGCAGCTTAGCTCTGGGGGGAGATACGCAGTATTTT.

CDR3 in DNA: TGTGCCTGGAGTGTACGGGTCAGGGGGAGGGAGACCCAGTACTTC. This encodes CAWSVRVRGRETQYF. The chain couples TRBV30 to TRBJ2-5; a weak D match, TRBD1 (7 bases). Per germline, CDR1 GTSNPN and CDR2 SVGIG (reference sequence). Trimming stripped 0 bases from V and 5 bases from J, with 16 bases between. CDR3 length: 15 residues.

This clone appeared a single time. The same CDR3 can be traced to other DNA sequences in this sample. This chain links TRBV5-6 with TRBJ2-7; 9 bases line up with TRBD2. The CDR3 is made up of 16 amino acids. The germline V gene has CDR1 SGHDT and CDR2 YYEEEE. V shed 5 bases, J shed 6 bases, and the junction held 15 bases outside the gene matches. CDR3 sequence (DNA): TGTGCCAGCAGAATAACTGGCCAGCGGGAGGTTGGCGAGCAGTACTTC. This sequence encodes CASRITGQREVGEQYF.

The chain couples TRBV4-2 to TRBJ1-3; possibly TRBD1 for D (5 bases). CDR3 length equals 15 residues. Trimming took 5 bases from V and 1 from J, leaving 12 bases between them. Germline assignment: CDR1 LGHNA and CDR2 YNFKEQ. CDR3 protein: CASSRRGESGNTIYF. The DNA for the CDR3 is TGTGCCAGCAGCAGGAGGGGCGAGTCTGGAAACACCATATATTTT.

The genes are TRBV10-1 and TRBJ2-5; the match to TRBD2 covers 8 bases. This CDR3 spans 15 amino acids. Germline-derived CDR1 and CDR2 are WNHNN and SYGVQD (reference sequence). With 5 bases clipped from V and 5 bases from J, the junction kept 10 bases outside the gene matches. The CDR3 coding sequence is TGCGCCAGCAGTCCAACGGGAGGGCCTTTTGAGACCCAGTACTTC. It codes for CASSPTGGPFETQYF.

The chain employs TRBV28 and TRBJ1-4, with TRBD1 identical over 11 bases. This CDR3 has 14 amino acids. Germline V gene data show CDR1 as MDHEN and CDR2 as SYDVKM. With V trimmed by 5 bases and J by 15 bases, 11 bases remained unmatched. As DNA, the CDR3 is TGTGCCAGCAGTCCCCCGGACAGGGGGCTTAAGGTGTTTTTT. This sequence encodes CASSPPDRGLKVFF.

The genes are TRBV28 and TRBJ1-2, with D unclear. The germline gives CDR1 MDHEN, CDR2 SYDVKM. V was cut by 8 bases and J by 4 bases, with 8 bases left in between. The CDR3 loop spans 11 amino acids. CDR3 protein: CASRGSYGYTF. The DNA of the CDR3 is TGTGCCAGCCGGGGAAGCTATGGCTACACCTTC.

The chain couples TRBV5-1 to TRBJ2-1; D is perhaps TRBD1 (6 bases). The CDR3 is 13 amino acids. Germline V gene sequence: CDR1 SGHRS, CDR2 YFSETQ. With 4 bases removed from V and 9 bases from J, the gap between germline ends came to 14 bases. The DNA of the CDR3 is TGCGCCAGCAGCAGTCAGGGGCGATCTGAGCAGTTCTTC. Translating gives CASSSQGRSEQFF.

The CDR3 bases are TGTGCCAGCAGCCCCAGCCGGGGGGACTACACCTTC. As protein: CASSPSRGDYTF. The chain carries TRBV5-6 and TRBJ1-2, with D tentatively TRBD1 (5 bases). Germline CDR1 and CDR2: SGHDT and YYEEEE. This CDR3 spans 12 amino acids. V was clipped by 4 bases and J by 10 bases, with 14 bases between them. Using reference TRBV5-6 and TRBJ1-2 for the parts outside the CDR3, the full variable domain is DAGVTQSPTHLIKTRGQQVTLRCSPKSGHDTVSWYQQALGQGPQFIFQYYEEEERQRGNFPDRFSGHQFPNYSSELNVNALLLGDSALYLCASSPSRGDYTFGSGTRLTVV.

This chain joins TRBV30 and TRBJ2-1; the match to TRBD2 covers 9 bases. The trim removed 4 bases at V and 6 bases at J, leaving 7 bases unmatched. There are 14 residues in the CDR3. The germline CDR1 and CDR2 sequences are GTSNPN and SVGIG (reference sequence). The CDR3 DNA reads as TGTGCCTGGACGGGCGGGAGGGCCGGCAATGAGCAGTTCTTC. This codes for CAWTGGRAGNEQFF.